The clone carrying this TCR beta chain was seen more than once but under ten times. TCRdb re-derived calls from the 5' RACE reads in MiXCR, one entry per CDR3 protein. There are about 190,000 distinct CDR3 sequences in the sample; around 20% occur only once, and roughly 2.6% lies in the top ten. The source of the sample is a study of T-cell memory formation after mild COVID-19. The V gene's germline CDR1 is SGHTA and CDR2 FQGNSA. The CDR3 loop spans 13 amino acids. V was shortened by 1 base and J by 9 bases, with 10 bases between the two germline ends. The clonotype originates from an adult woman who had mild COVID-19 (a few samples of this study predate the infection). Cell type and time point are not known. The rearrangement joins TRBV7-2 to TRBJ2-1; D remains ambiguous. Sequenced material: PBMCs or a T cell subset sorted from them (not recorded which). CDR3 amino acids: CASSLELRAEQFF. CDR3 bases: TGTGCCAGCAGCTTAGAGTTAAGGGCTGAGCAGTTCTTC.